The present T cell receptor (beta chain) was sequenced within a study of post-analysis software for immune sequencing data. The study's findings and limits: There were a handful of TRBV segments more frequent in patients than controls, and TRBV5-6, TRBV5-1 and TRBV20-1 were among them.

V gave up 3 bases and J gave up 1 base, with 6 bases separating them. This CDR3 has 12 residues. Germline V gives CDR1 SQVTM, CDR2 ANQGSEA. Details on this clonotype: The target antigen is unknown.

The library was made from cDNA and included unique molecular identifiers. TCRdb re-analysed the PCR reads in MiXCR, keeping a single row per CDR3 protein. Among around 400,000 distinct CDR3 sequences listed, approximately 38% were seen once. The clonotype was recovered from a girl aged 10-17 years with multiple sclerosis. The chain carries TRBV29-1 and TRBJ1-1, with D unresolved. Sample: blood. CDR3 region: CSVDQKNTEAFF. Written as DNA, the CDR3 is TGCAGCGTTGATCAGAAGAACACTGAAGCTTTCTTT.